One T cell receptor (beta chain) is described in this entry. Data came from immunoSEQ multiplex PCR; TCRdb stores just in-frame clones and leaves some out. In the table there are about 250,000 clones, 80% to 90% of which are singletons. These data are taken from a study of blood T cell repertoires in COVID-19. Germline-derived CDR1 and CDR2 are ENHRY and SYGVKD. This CDR3 spans 15 amino acids. Unmatched junction bases numbered 12, after V lost 4 bases and J lost 10 bases. J is TRBJ2-1 and V is TRBV10-3, with TRBD1 matching over 8 bases. The sequencing sample was made of PBMCs or T cells enriched from blood (not recorded which). This sequence was found in a man aged 40-55 years who had recovered from COVID-19. This chain's CDR3 is CAISGRPGTGEEQFF. The DNA for the CDR3 is TGTGCCATCAGTGGTCGTCCCGGGACAGGCGAAGAGCAGTTCTTC.